The 26 T cell receptor beta chains given below trace back to one sample, sequenced in a study of OX40 agonist ivuxolimab in advanced cancers. Sequencing was performed with immunoSEQ multiplex PCR; in TCRdb, only in-frame clones are kept and a portion is missing. The sample consists of approximately 74,000 clones, roughly 80% of them appearing once. The sequences come from CD4+ or CD8+ T cells sorted from blood, collected in a trial of the OX40 agonist ivuxolimab. These receptors were obtained from an adult with an advanced solid tumor such as melanoma, head and neck, liver or kidney cancer.

The chain is built from TRBV19 and TRBJ2-1; D possibly corresponds to TRBD1 (7 bases). The germline gives CDR1 LNHDA, CDR2 SQIVND (reference sequence). V shed 5 bases and J shed 6 bases, with 17 bases lying between them. This CDR3 region has 15 residues. DNA of the CDR3: TGTGCCAGTAGTTCTATAGGAGGGGGCGGCAATGAGCAGTTCTTC. This sequence encodes CASSSIGGGGNEQFF.

This clone appeared a few times. The rearrangement links TRBV7-2 to TRBJ2-7; TRBD2 matches at 10 bases. This CDR3 is built from 15 residues. The germline gives CDR1 SGHTA, CDR2 FQGNSA. V lost 1 base, J lost 2 bases, and 2 bases stayed unmatched. CDR3 sequence reads: CASSLESGGAYEQYV. The CDR3 region has the DNA TGTGCCAGCAGCTTAGAAAGCGGGGGGGCCTACGAGCAGTACGTC.

This sequence joins TRBV5-4 and TRBJ2-5, with 11 bases aligning to TRBD2. Germline V gives CDR1 SGHNT, CDR2 YYREEE (reference sequence). The CDR3 sequence is 15 residues long. V lost 0 bases to trimming and J lost 4 bases; unmatched junction nucleotides: 2. The CDR3 is CASSLDTSGGETQYF. The CDR3 DNA sequence: TGTGCCAGCAGCTTGGATACTAGCGGGGGAGAGACCCAGTACTTC.

This clone was detected once. The chain employs TRBV6-5 and TRBJ2-4; TRBD1 might be the D (6 bases). This CDR3 region has 15 residues. V was cut by 4 bases and J by 6 bases, with 16 bases left in between. CDR1 MNHEY and CDR2 SVGAGI come from the germline V gene. The CDR3 sequence is CASSFTGTRGNIQYF. The CDR3 DNA follows: TGTGCCAGCAGTTTCACAGGGACGAGAGGAAACATTCAGTACTTC.

The V gene is TRBV6-1, the J gene TRBJ2-3; 12 positions agree with TRBD2. The germline gives CDR1 MNHNS, CDR2 SASEGT. J lost 3 bases, V lost 2 bases, and 12 bases had no gene match. The CDR3 loop spans 19 amino acids. The CDR3 DNA reads as TGTGCCAGCAGTGAATGGGGCCTAGCGGGGGGGCGGTGGACAGATACGCAGTATTTT. Protein sequence: CASSEWGLAGGRWTDTQYF.

This chain links TRBV11-2 with TRBJ1-2, with 8 nucleotides matching TRBD1. From germline, CDR1 is SGHAT and CDR2 FQNNGV. J lost 4 bases, V lost 5 bases, and 21 bases had no gene match. The CDR3 consists of 19 residues. CDR3 nucleotide sequence: TGTGCCAGCAGCGGGACCGGGACTTACGAAACAGGGGGGTTCTATGGCTACACCTTC. Translation gives CASSGTGTYETGGFYGYTF.

The V and J genes are TRBV18 and TRBJ2-3; 11 positions match TRBD2. This CDR3 contains 19 residues. The trim removed 2 bases at V and 4 bases at J, leaving 14 bases unmatched. Per germline, CDR1 KGHSH and CDR2 LQKENI. CDR3 DNA: TGTGCCAGCTCACCATATCCCCCTACTAGCGGGAGAGGATCAGATACGCAGTATTTT. Translation: CASSPYPPTSGRGSDTQYF.

The chain employs TRBV28 and TRBJ2-3; 7 bases are shared with TRBD2. The germline gives CDR1 MDHEN, CDR2 SYDVKM. J was trimmed by 3 bases and V by 2 bases; bases with no gene match: 2. This CDR3 is built from 14 residues. In nucleotides, the CDR3 is TGTGCCAGCAGTTTAACTAGCGCGACAGATACGCAGTATTTT. Amino acids: CASSLTSATDTQYF.

This sequence joins TRBV6-6 and TRBJ2-3; 8 bases line up with TRBD2. The CDR3 has 14 residues. Trimming removed 7 bases from V and 7 bases from J; junction bases left unmatched: 10. Germline V gene data show CDR1 as MNHNY and CDR2 as SVGAGI (reference sequence). The CDR3 nucleotides are TGTGCCAGCACCCAGAGCGGGAGTAGTAATACGCAGTATTTT. Protein sequence: CASTQSGSSNTQYF.

This chain uses TRBV28 with TRBJ1-5; D is unclear. V was shortened by 8 bases and J by 1 base, with 18 bases between the two germline ends. The germline gives CDR1 MDHEN, CDR2 SYDVKM. This CDR3 comprises 16 residues. The DNA for the CDR3 is TGTGCCAGCCGGCGGAATAAAGAGGGAAGCAATCAGCCCCAGCATTTT. Protein sequence: CASRRNKEGSNQPQHF.

This sequence joins TRBV13 and TRBJ2-1, with 7 bases aligning to TRBD1. This CDR3 comprises 14 residues. Trimming cost V 6 bases and J 9 bases; bases outside gene matches: 11. From germline, CDR1 is PRHDT and CDR2 FYEKMQ (reference sequence). Here the CDR3 reads CASRGTAEALEQFF. CDR3 DNA sequence: TGTGCCAGCAGGGGGACAGCGGAAGCCCTTGAGCAGTTCTTC.

This clone was counted once. The genes are TRBV6-6 and TRBJ2-3; 9 positions agree with TRBD1. This CDR3 region has 15 residues. Trimming cost V 5 bases and J 2 bases; bases outside gene matches: 5. Germline values: CDR1 MNHNY, CDR2 SVGAGI (reference sequence). For the CDR3, the DNA is TGTGCCAGCAGTAAAGGACAGGGGAACACAGATACGCAGTATTTT. Translation gives CASSKGQGNTDTQYF.

As to this clone: Mismatch with germline at one junction end may stem from a read error. J is TRBJ1-1 and V is TRBV28, with a weak D call TRBD1 (5 bases). This CDR3 region has 11 residues. The germline V gene encodes CDR1 MDHEN and CDR2 SYDVKM. CDR3 region: CASSPGTVAFF. CDR3 coding DNA: TGTGCCAGCAGCCCAGGGACTGTAGCTTTCTTT.

The chain couples TRBV28 to TRBJ2-3, with no clear D. CDR1 and CDR2 from the germline V gene are MDHEN and SYDVKM. V lost 8 bases to trimming and J lost 6 bases, with 12 bases between them. The CDR3 is 12 amino acids. CDR3 sequence (DNA): TGTGCCAGCGGCCCGATGGGGGATACGCAGTATTTT. Protein sequence: CASGPMGDTQYF.

V usage is TRBV19 and J usage is TRBJ2-3, with D possibly TRBD1 on 5 matching bases. Per germline, CDR1 LNHDA and CDR2 SQIVND (reference sequence). Trimming removed 4 bases from V and 2 bases from J, with 10 bases in between. CDR3 length: 14 amino acids. The CDR3 sequence: CASSRGPTTDTQYF. CDR3 bases: TGTGCCAGTAGTAGGGGCCCCACCACAGATACGCAGTATTTT.

The chain carries TRBV5-6 and TRBJ2-3; tentative D call: TRBD2 (6 bases). The germline CDR1 and CDR2 sequences are SGHDT and YYEEEE. The CDR3 is 15 residues long. V dropped 1 base and J dropped 2 bases, with 11 bases sitting between them. The CDR3 sequence is CASSLPDYYTDTQYF. DNA for the CDR3: TGTGCCAGCAGCTTGCCGGACTACTACACAGATACGCAGTATTTT.

This clone was counted only a few times. CDR3 nucleotide sequence: TGTGCCAGCAGTTACTCGGGACAGTCCTACGAGCAGTACTTC. It translates to CASSYSGQSYEQYF. V gene TRBV6-5 combines with J gene TRBJ2-7; 7 nucleotides line up with TRBD1. Germline V gene sequence: CDR1 MNHEY, CDR2 SVGAGI. Trimming at V came to 0 bases and at J to 1 base, leaving 0 bases not matched to a gene. CDR3 size: 14 residues.

Regarding this clone: Being one base from a much bigger clone, this may be a read error. The same CDR3 can be traced to other DNA sequences in this sample. The chain couples TRBV19 to TRBJ2-5; 10 bases align to TRBD1. V lost 6 bases, J lost 5 bases, and 6 bases stayed unmatched. CDR1 and CDR2 (germline): LNHDA, SQIVND (reference sequence). CDR3 size: 14 residues. CDR3 coding DNA: TGTGCCAGTAGGAGGACAGGGGGATCGGAGACCCAGTACTTC. It translates to CASRRTGGSETQYF.

This clone has just one count. The chain employs TRBV7-9 and TRBJ2-3, with unresolved D. The CDR3 spans 19 residues. V was clipped by 7 bases and J by 6 bases, with 32 bases between them. Per the germline V gene, CDR1 is SEHNR and CDR2 is FQNEAQ (reference sequence). Written as DNA, the CDR3 is TGTGCCAGCACTTTACGGCTCTCGTCGGTCCACTATAAAGGGGATACGCAGTATTTT. This sequence encodes CASTLRLSSVHYKGDTQYF.

The rearrangement uses TRBV6-4 and TRBJ2-1; 7 bases agree with TRBD2. Germline V gives CDR1 MRHNA, CDR2 SNTAGT. The V and J ends lost 3 bases and 9 bases, in that order; junction bases with no gene match: 5. The CDR3 spans 13 residues. The CDR3 sequence: CASSEASSGEQFF. CDR3 DNA sequence: TGTGCCAGCAGTGAGGCTTCTAGCGGTGAGCAGTTCTTC.

The gene calls are TRBV7-9 and TRBJ2-3; a possible D gene is TRBD2 (5 bases). The germline gives CDR1 SEHNR, CDR2 FQNEAQ (reference sequence). Trimming took 2 bases from V and 2 from J, leaving 11 bases between them. The length of the CDR3 is 15 residues. The CDR3 DNA reads TGTGCCAGCAGCTTAAGCGGAGGCCTCACAGATACGCAGTATTTT. Translation: CASSLSGGLTDTQYF.

V is TRBV5-6 and J is TRBJ2-3, with D perhaps TRBD1 (6 bases). Germline V gene lookup returns CDR1 SGHDT and CDR2 YYEEEE. This CDR3 contains 14 residues. Deletions cut 4 bases from V and 1 base from J, with 10 bases between. The CDR3 nucleotides are TGTGCCAGCAGCCCGGGACACCGCACAGATACGCAGTATTTT. It specifies CASSPGHRTDTQYF.

The chain uses TRBV7-6 and TRBJ1-1, with a tentative D call TRBD1 (5 bases). This CDR3 has 16 amino acids. The germline V and J ends were trimmed by 1 base and 0 bases, with 12 bases remaining between them. CDR1 is SGHVS, CDR2 FNYEAQ, per germline. The CDR3 reads CASSLGQGWMNTEAFF. The DNA for the CDR3 is TGTGCCAGCAGCTTAGGTCAGGGATGGATGAACACTGAAGCTTTCTTT.

In this sample, this clone turned up once. The J gene is TRBJ2-7, the V gene TRBV28; TRBD2 aligns across 8 bases. CDR3 size: 15 residues. Germline lookup yields CDR1 MDHEN and CDR2 SYDVKM. The trim removed 7 bases at V and 5 bases at J, leaving 13 bases unmatched. The DNA for the CDR3 is TGTGCCAGCACGGGGGCAGCGGGGGCCCGCCACGAGCAGTACGTC. This codes for CASTGAAGARHEQYV.

The J gene is TRBJ1-5, the V gene TRBV4-3; no definite D call. The germline gives CDR1 LGHNA, CDR2 YSLEER. The CDR3 loop spans 15 amino acids. Trimming cost V 0 bases and J 1 base, with 7 bases left between them. The CDR3 sequence is CASSQEWESNQPQHF. CDR3 coding DNA: TGCGCCAGCAGCCAAGAATGGGAGAGCAATCAGCCCCAGCATTTT.

The chain combines TRBV28 with TRBJ2-7; 11 nucleotides align to TRBD1. This CDR3 is built from 15 residues. Trimming took 6 bases from V and 6 from J; bases not matched to a gene: 10. Germline V gene data show CDR1 as MDHEN and CDR2 as SYDVKM. The CDR3 DNA reads TGTGCCAGCAGAAGCCCGGGACAGGGGGTCGTCGAGCAGTACTTC. It specifies CASRSPGQGVVEQYF. The full variable domain, its missing parts supplied by reference TRBV28 and TRBJ2-7, is DVKVTQSSRYLVKRTGEKVFLECVQDMDHENMFWYRQDPGLGLRLIYFSYDVKMKEKGDIPEGYSVSREKKERFSLILESASTNQTSMYLCASRSPGQGVVEQYFGPGTRLTVT.